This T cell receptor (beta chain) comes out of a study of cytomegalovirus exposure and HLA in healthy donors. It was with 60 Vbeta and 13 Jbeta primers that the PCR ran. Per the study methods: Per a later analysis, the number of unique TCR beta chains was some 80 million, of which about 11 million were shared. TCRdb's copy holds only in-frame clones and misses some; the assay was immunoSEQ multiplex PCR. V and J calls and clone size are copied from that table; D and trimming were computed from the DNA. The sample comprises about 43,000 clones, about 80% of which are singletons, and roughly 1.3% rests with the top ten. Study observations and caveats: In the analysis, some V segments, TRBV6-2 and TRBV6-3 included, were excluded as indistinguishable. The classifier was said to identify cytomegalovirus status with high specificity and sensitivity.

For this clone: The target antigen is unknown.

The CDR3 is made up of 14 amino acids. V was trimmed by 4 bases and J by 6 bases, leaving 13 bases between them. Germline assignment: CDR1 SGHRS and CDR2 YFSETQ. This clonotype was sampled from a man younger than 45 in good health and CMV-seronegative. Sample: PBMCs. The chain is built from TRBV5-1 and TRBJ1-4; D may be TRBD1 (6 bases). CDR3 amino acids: CASSEQGVHEKLFF. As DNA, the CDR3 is TGCGCCAGCAGCGAACAGGGAGTGCATGAAAAACTGTTTTTT.